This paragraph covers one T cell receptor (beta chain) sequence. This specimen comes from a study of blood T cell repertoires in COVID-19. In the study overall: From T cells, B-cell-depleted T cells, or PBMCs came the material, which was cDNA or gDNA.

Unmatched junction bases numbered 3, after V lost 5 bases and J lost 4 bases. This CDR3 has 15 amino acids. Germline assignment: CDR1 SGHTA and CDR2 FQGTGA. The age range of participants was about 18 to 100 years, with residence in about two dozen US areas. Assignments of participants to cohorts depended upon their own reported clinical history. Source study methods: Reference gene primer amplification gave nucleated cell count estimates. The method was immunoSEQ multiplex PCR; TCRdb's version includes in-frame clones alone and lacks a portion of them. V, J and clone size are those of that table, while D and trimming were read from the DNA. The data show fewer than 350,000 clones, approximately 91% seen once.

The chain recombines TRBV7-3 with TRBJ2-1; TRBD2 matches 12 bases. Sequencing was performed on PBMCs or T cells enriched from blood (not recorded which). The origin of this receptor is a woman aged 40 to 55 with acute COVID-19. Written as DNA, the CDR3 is TGTGCCAGCAGCCGACTAGCGGGAGAATACAATGAGCAGTTCTTC. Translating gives CASSRLAGEYNEQFF.